These 31 T cell receptor beta chains share one sample of origin, sequenced in a study of cytomegalovirus exposure and HLA in healthy donors. The PCR ran on 60 Vbeta and 13 Jbeta primers. Repertoires were generated with immunoSEQ multiplex PCR, while TCRdb's copy carries only in-frame clones and drops some. The sample's table shows 70,000 or so clones. Sequencing was done on a sample of PBMCs. These receptors were collected from a boy younger than 18 in good health and CMV-seronegative.

The gene calls are TRBV5-1 and TRBJ2-3; TRBD2 might be the D (5 bases). CDR1 is SGHRS and CDR2 is YFSETQ in the germline V gene. This CDR3 is built from 13 residues. Trimming pared 2 bases from V and 8 bases from J, leaving 12 bases between. This CDR3 is CASSFGDKGTQYF. CDR3 sequence (DNA): TGCGCCAGCAGCTTCGGGGATAAGGGTACGCAGTATTTT.

The chain couples TRBV5-1 to TRBJ1-1, with 8 bases aligning to TRBD1. V trimming: 3 bases; J trimming: 5 bases; junction bases outside the gene matches: 12. Germline assignment: CDR1 SGHRS and CDR2 YFSETQ. This CDR3 has 16 amino acids. Here the CDR3 reads CASSSVPGQDGTEAFF. The DNA for the CDR3 is TGCGCCAGCAGCTCTGTCCCGGGACAGGATGGGACTGAAGCTTTCTTT. Using reference TRBV5-1 and TRBJ1-1 for the parts outside the CDR3, the full variable domain is KAGVTQTPRYLIKTRGQQVTLSCSPISGHRSVSWYQQTPGQGLQFLFEYFSETQRNKGNFPGRFSGRQFSNSRSEMNVSTLELGDSALYLCASSSVPGQDGTEAFFGQGTRLTVV.

V usage is TRBV18 and J usage is TRBJ1-1; D is uncertain. Trimming stripped 0 bases from V and 6 bases from J, with 8 bases between. Germline CDR1 is KGHSH and CDR2 is LQKENI. The length of the CDR3 is 13 residues. DNA of the CDR3: TGTGCCAGCTCACCACCGGGCACCCCTGAAGCTTTCTTT. Translation: CASSPPGTPEAFF.

The V and J genes are TRBV5-1 and TRBJ2-3; TRBD2 agrees at 9 bases. Per the germline V gene, CDR1 is SGHRS and CDR2 is YFSETQ. Trimming took 0 bases from V and 1 from J; bases not matched to a gene: 6. The CDR3 spans 17 residues. Written as DNA, the CDR3 is TGCGCCAGCAGCTTGGTGCTGACTAGCGGTCGCACAGATACGCAGTATTTT. Its translation is CASSLVLTSGRTDTQYF.

The chain couples TRBV4-1 to TRBJ2-1, with D possibly matching TRBD1 (6 bases). Trimming removed 2 bases at V and 4 bases at J, with 15 bases between. This CDR3 spans 16 amino acids. Per germline, CDR1 MGHRA and CDR2 YSYEKL. The CDR3 sequence: CASSQPGERRYNEQFF. In nucleotides, the CDR3 is TGCGCCAGCAGCCAACCAGGGGAGCGGAGGTACAATGAGCAGTTCTTC.

This chain uses TRBV6-5 with TRBJ2-7, with D possibly being TRBD1 (6 bases). This CDR3 is built from 13 residues. The ends were cut back, 5 bases at V and 5 bases at J, with 13 bases in the middle. Germline CDR1 and CDR2: MNHEY and SVGAGI. The CDR3 DNA reads TGTGCCAGCAGTCCGTACAGGGTGAACGAGCAGTACTTC. It yields the protein CASSPYRVNEQYF.

The rearrangement links TRBV29-1 to TRBJ2-1; TRBD2 matches 14 bases. There are 17 residues in the CDR3. Germline CDR1 is SQVTM and CDR2 is ANQGSEA. V was clipped by 5 bases and J by 4 bases; unmatched bases: 10. This CDR3 reads CSVSGTSGRTSYNEQFF. For the CDR3, the DNA is TGCAGCGTTAGCGGGACTAGCGGGAGAACTTCGTACAATGAGCAGTTCTTC.

The genes are TRBV4-2 and TRBJ2-7; 7 nucleotides line up with TRBD2. This CDR3 comprises 15 residues. Germline CDR1 reads LGHNA; CDR2 reads YNFKEQ. The J segment lost 1 base and the V segment lost 4 bases, leaving 7 bases of the junction unmatched. CDR3 DNA: TGTGCCAGCAGCCCGGGTACTAGCGTTTCCTACGAGCAGTACTTC. Translating gives CASSPGTSVSYEQYF.

V and J are TRBV6-1 and TRBJ1-3, with D uncertain. V lost 2 bases and J 0 bases, leaving 14 bases between the germline ends. Germline lookup yields CDR1 MNHNS and CDR2 SASEGT. This CDR3 has 17 residues. As DNA, the CDR3 is TGTGCCAGCAGTGAAACCCCCAACAGCCACTCTGGAAACACCATATATTTT. Protein product: CASSETPNSHSGNTIYF.

The chain uses TRBV27 and TRBJ1-2; tentatively, D is TRBD1 (5 bases). V was trimmed by 0 bases and J by 5 bases, leaving 13 bases between them. The germline V gene has CDR1 MNHEY and CDR2 SMNVEV (reference sequence). CDR3 length: 15 amino acids. The CDR3 sequence is CASSLSHAAGYGYTF. DNA for the CDR3: TGTGCCAGCAGTTTATCACATGCCGCAGGGTATGGCTACACCTTC.

The chain joins TRBV18 to TRBJ2-7; D not certain. Germline V CDR1 and CDR2: KGHSH, LQKENI. Trimming removed 6 bases at V and 2 bases at J, with 11 bases between. The CDR3 has 13 amino acids. Here the CDR3 DNA reads TGTGCCAGCTCCCCTCAAAGCGCCTACGAGCAGTACTTC. Its translation is CASSPQSAYEQYF. Full variable domain (outside the CDR3, taken from reference TRBV18 and TRBJ2-7): NAGVMQNPRHLVRRRGQEARLRCSPMKGHSHVYWYRQLPEEGLKFMVYLQKENIIDESGMPKERFSAEFPKEGPSILRIQQVVRGDSAAYFCASSPQSAYEQYFGPGTRLTVT.

This chain joins TRBV7-9 and TRBJ1-1; D remains ambiguous. This CDR3 contains 12 residues. Germline CDR1 is SEHNR and CDR2 is FQNEAQ (reference sequence). Trimming removed 1 base at V and 8 bases at J, with 8 bases between. The CDR3 coding sequence is TGTGCCAGCAGCTTAGGGGCCCGAGAAGCTTTCTTT. Its translation: CASSLGAREAFF.

CDR3 nucleotides: TGTGCCAGCAGCATCCGCATGAGACAGGGAACGCTTTATAGCAATCAGCCCCAGCATTTT. Protein sequence: CASSIRMRQGTLYSNQPQHF. The chain carries TRBV9 and TRBJ1-5; 7 bases are shared with TRBD1. Germline assignment: CDR1 SGDLS and CDR2 YYNGEE. The CDR3 is made up of 20 amino acids. Unmatched junction bases numbered 19, after V lost 4 bases and J lost 0 bases.

The V gene is TRBV19, the J gene TRBJ2-2, with 9 bases lining up with TRBD2. Trimming removed 8 bases from V and 7 bases from J; junction bases left unmatched: 11. CDR1 and CDR2 (germline): LNHDA, SQIVND (reference sequence). The CDR3 sequence is 15 residues long. The CDR3 DNA reads as TGTGCCAGTTCTTTAGCGGGAGCGATTAACGGGGAGCTGTTTTTT. Its protein product is CASSLAGAINGELFF.

The V call is TRBV4-3, the J call TRBJ1-2, with 11 bases lining up with TRBD1. Germline assignment: CDR1 LGHNA and CDR2 YSLEER. This CDR3 spans 16 amino acids. The J segment lost 4 bases and the V segment lost 3 bases, leaving 7 bases of the junction unmatched. CDR3 sequence reads: CASSHLGTGGAYGYTF. The CDR3 nucleotides read TGCGCCAGCAGCCACCTTGGGACAGGGGGAGCCTATGGCTACACCTTC.

This chain connects TRBV27 to TRBJ1-2; 7 nucleotides line up with TRBD1. Unmatched junction bases numbered 4, after V lost 5 bases and J lost 4 bases. Germline V gene sequence: CDR1 MNHEY, CDR2 SMNVEV (reference sequence). The CDR3 is 13 residues long. CDR3 coding DNA: TGTGCCAGCAGTCACGGGACAGCCTATGGCTACACCTTC. Amino acid sequence: CASSHGTAYGYTF.

To note about this clone: Distinct nucleotide sequences in the sample also encode this CDR3. The rearrangement uses TRBV30 and TRBJ1-5; the D is unclear. This CDR3 comprises 13 residues. Germline V gives CDR1 GTSNPN, CDR2 SVGIG (reference sequence). The V end was cut by 0 bases, the J end by 4 bases, with 7 bases between. CDR3 DNA: TGTGCCTGGAGTGTGACTGGGAATCAGCCCCAGCATTTT. The encoded protein is CAWSVTGNQPQHF.

The chain combines TRBV27 with TRBJ1-5, with TRBD1 matching over 7 bases. Germline values: CDR1 MNHEY, CDR2 SMNVEV (reference sequence). V lost 10 bases to trimming and J lost 6 bases; unmatched junction nucleotides: 9. The CDR3 runs to 13 residues. This chain's CDR3 is CANPTGSGQPQHF. CDR3 DNA: TGTGCCAACCCGACAGGGTCGGGTCAGCCCCAGCATTTT.

V gene TRBV15 combines with J gene TRBJ1-4; 9 bases are shared with TRBD1. The germline V gene encodes CDR1 LNHNV and CDR2 YYDKDF (reference sequence). V gave up 3 bases and J gave up 8 bases; unmatched junction bases: 7. CDR3 size: 15 residues. CDR3 DNA sequence: TGTGCCACCAGCAGCGGACAGGGGAGGGAGGAAAAACTGTTTTTT. It translates to CATSSGQGREEKLFF.

The chain joins TRBV4-3 to TRBJ2-5; 9 nucleotides match TRBD1. CDR1 is LGHNA, CDR2 YSLEER, per germline. The CDR3 is made up of 15 amino acids. Losses at the gene ends were 4 bases for V and 4 bases for J; bases not matched to a gene: 7. The CDR3 is CASSPRDRDTETQYF. The CDR3 nucleotides read TGCGCCAGCAGCCCGAGGGACAGGGATACAGAGACCCAGTACTTC.

This chain connects TRBV2 to TRBJ1-2; the D gene is possibly TRBD1 (5 bases). The CDR3 is 13 amino acids. Germline V lookup: CDR1 SNHLY, CDR2 FYNNEI. Between the trimmed V and J ends, which lost 6 bases and 8 bases, there was a span of 16 bases. The CDR3 sequence is CASSLDGGSGYTF. CDR3 nucleotides: TGTGCCAGCAGCCTGGACGGGGGTAGCGGCTACACCTTC.

V usage is TRBV13 and J usage is TRBJ2-3, with D unclear. Trimming removed 7 bases from V and 4 bases from J, with 15 bases in between. Germline V gene data show CDR1 as PRHDT and CDR2 as FYEKMQ (reference sequence). The CDR3 has 14 amino acids. CDR3 region: CASMVLSAPDTQYF. The CDR3 DNA follows: TGTGCCAGCATGGTTCTGTCTGCGCCAGATACGCAGTATTTT.

The rearrangement joins TRBV6-1 to TRBJ1-4; no definite D call. V dropped 6 bases and J dropped 2 bases, with 13 bases sitting between them. Looked up from germline, CDR1 is MNHNS and CDR2 is SASEGT. The CDR3 has 15 amino acids. The CDR3 DNA is TGTGCCAGCAGCTCGAGGAGGCAGACTAATGAAAAACTGTTTTTT. Translated: CASSSRRQTNEKLFF.

Notes on this clone: A junction end diverges from the germline sequence, so it may reflect a read error. In the same sample, other DNA sequences code for this CDR3. The chain combines TRBV5-5 with TRBJ1-1, with D perhaps TRBD1 (6 bases). The V gene's germline CDR1 is SGHKS and CDR2 YYEKEE (reference sequence). This CDR3 has 15 residues. CDR3: CASSYAGTPNTEAFF. The CDR3 DNA reads TGTGCTAGCAGCTATGCCGGGACACCGAACACTGAAGCTTTCTTT.

This chain uses TRBV5-1 with TRBJ2-5; 13 positions match TRBD2. Per germline, CDR1 SGHRS and CDR2 YFSETQ. Unmatched junction bases numbered 7, after V lost 5 bases and J lost 0 bases. CDR3 length: 17 residues. CDR3 in amino acids: CASSLRTSGGYQETQYF. CDR3 sequence (DNA): TGCGCCAGCAGTTTGCGGACTAGCGGGGGATACCAAGAGACCCAGTACTTC.

The chain has TRBV5-5 and TRBJ2-2; D is ambiguous. This CDR3 is 12 amino acids long. Germline V gene lookup returns CDR1 SGHKS and CDR2 YYEKEE (reference sequence). Trimming removed 1 base from V and 7 bases from J, with 5 bases in between. CDR3 loop: CASSLYVGELFF. The CDR3 DNA is TGTGCCAGCAGCTTGTATGTCGGGGAGCTGTTTTTT.

This rearrangement joins TRBV6-5 to TRBJ2-5; TRBD1 aligns across 7 bases. CDR1 is MNHEY, CDR2 SVGAGI, per germline. After removal of 8 bases from V and 7 bases from J, the junction contained 7 bases not matched to a gene. The CDR3 sequence is 12 residues long. As DNA, the CDR3 is TGTGCCAGCGCCCGGACAGGAACGACCCAGTACTTC. Residues: CASARTGTTQYF.

This rearrangement joins TRBV4-1 to TRBJ2-7; TRBD2 is a possible D gene (5 bases). The germline V gene encodes CDR1 MGHRA and CDR2 YSYEKL. The CDR3 covers 15 residues. The ends were cut back, 1 base at V and 2 bases at J, with 12 bases in the middle. The CDR3 sequence: CASSQGGQATYEQYF. The CDR3 DNA is TGCGCCAGCAGCCAAGGAGGGCAGGCTACCTACGAGCAGTACTTC.

The rearrangement links TRBV13 to TRBJ2-2, with 12 nucleotides matching TRBD1. Trimming at V came to 5 bases and at J to 6 bases, leaving 7 bases not matched to a gene. The CDR3 runs to 16 residues. CDR1 and CDR2 (germline): PRHDT, FYEKMQ (reference sequence). The CDR3 DNA is TGTGCCAGCAGCGTACCGGGACAGGGGGCGCCCGGGGAGCTGTTTTTT. It yields the protein CASSVPGQGAPGELFF.

V usage is TRBV10-1 and J usage is TRBJ1-1; no clear D. The CDR3 runs to 13 residues. The V gene's germline CDR1 is WNHNN and CDR2 SYGVQD (reference sequence). Between the trimmed V and J ends, which lost 6 bases and 1 base, there was a span of 9 bases. The CDR3: CASRHTANTEAFF. The CDR3 bases are TGCGCCAGCAGGCATACAGCGAACACTGAAGCTTTCTTT.

J is TRBJ2-3 and V is TRBV5-1; 9 nucleotides line up with TRBD2. V lost 3 bases, J lost 6 bases, and 8 bases stayed unmatched. The germline gives CDR1 SGHRS, CDR2 YFSETQ. This CDR3 region has 15 residues. CDR3 in DNA: TGCGCCAGCAGCTCGTCGACTAGCGGAAGGGATACGCAGTATTTT. Translation gives CASSSSTSGRDTQYF.